The rows below give T cell receptor beta chains drawn from one sample of a study of CD8 T cells in Susac syndrome. TCRdb recomputed calls from the immunoSEQ multiplex PCR reads with MiXCR, one row per CDR3 protein. The sample records under 95,000 distinct CDR3 sequences, roughly 94% being singletons. The sample taken for sequencing was CD4+ T cells from PBMCs. Receptors were obtained from a human donor with Susac syndrome. CDR3s include the opening cysteine and the closing phenylalanine or tryptophan. Each record gives: J gene, V gene, clone size, CDR3 length, D gene, CDR3 DNA, CDR3 protein. A D gene is named only where the DNA matches it firmly. Size tells how often a clone was seen (once, few, many) or the class of an expanded clone, and some rows leave it out.

TRBJ2-3 TRBV14 NA 12 NA TGTGCCAGCAGCCAGGCCTCGAATACGCAGTATTTT CASSQASNTQYF
TRBJ2-3 TRBV29-1 once 14 NA TGCAGCGTTGAAAGTGGAGTGGGCACAGATACGCAGTATTTT CSVESGVGTDTQYF
TRBJ1-2 TRBV7-2 once 14 NA TGTGCCAGCAGCTTATACGGGGTGGGCTATGGCTACACCTTC CASSLYGVGYGYTF
TRBJ1-5 TRBV2 NA 14 NA TGTGCCAGCAGTGACAAGTTTAGCAATCAGCCCCAGCATTTT CASSDKFSNQPQHF
TRBJ1-1 TRBV6-6 NA 12 NA TGTGCCAGCAGTTCCGGACGAACTGAAGCTTTCTTT CASSSGRTEAFF
TRBJ2-2 TRBV7-8 NA 14 NA TGTGCCAGCAGCTTAGTCTCAGAGACGGGGGAGCTGTTTTTT CASSLVSETGELFF
TRBJ1-5 TRBV7-2 NA 15 TRBD1 TGTGCCAGCAGCTTTCGGCAGGGGGGCAATCAGCCCCAGCATTTT CASSFRQGGNQPQHF
TRBJ2-7 TRBV3-1 NA 14 NA TGTGCCAGCAGTCGGACAGTCCCTTCCTACGAGCAGTACTTC CASSRTVPSYEQYF
TRBJ2-3 TRBV2 NA 13 NA TGTGCCAGCAGTGAGGGACGGACAGATACGCAGTATTTT CASSEGRTDTQYF
TRBJ2-5 TRBV6-4 NA 9 NA TGTGCCAGCAGTGAGACCCAGTACTTC CASSETQYF
TRBJ2-7 TRBV20-1 NA 13 NA TGCAGCCCTAGGTCAGGGGGGGCCTACGAGCAGTACTTC CSPRSGGAYEQYF
TRBJ2-6 TRBV28 NA 16 NA TGTGCCAGCACACGGACCGTAGGATCTGGGGCCAACGTCCTGACTTTC CASTRTVGSGANVLTF
TRBJ2-1 TRBV18 NA 16 NA TGTGCCAGCTCACCGATTCTGGCAATTTCCTACAATGAGCAGTTCTTC CASSPILAISYNEQFF
TRBJ2-3 TRBV30 NA 12 NA TGTGCCTGGGATCCAGGGGCAGATACGCAGTATTTT CAWDPGADTQYF
TRBJ2-1 TRBV7-9 NA 14 NA TGTGCCAGCCTCGCAGAGAGCTCCTACAATGAGCAGTTCTTC CASLAESSYNEQFF
TRBJ1-1 TRBV30 once 14 NA TGTGCCTGGAGTATCCGGGGGCGGTGGACTGAAGCTTTCTTT CAWSIRGRWTEAFF
TRBJ2-1 TRBV9 NA 15 TRBD2 TGTGCCAGCAGCCTAGCGGGGGGTACACAAAGTGAGCAGTTCTTC CASSLAGGTQSEQFF
TRBJ1-6 TRBV20-1 NA 11 NA TGCAGTGCTAGAGATCAAATACCCCTCCACTTT CSARDQIPLHF
TRBJ1-2 TRBV20-1 NA 14 TRBD1 TGCAGTGCTAGTAGCCCGACAGGGATTAGGGACTACACCTTC CSASSPTGIRDYTF
TRBJ1-5 TRBV21-1 NA 18 NA TGTGCCAGCAGCAAAGCGCACAGGGGGCCCGATAGCAATCAGCCCCAGCATTTT CASSKAHRGPDSNQPQHF
TRBJ2-2 TRBV6-5 NA 14 NA TGTGCCAGCAGTTACTCAAGGGGGGCCGGGGAGCTGTTTTTT CASSYSRGAGELFF
TRBJ1-2 TRBV25-1 NA 13 NA TGTGCCAGCAGTGAGGTGGCTAACTATGGCTACACCTTC CASSEVANYGYTF
TRBJ2-3 TRBV20-1 NA 13 NA TGCAGTGCTACCATAAGGGGCACAGATACGCAGTATTTT CSATIRGTDTQYF
TRBJ2-1 TRBV12-3/TRBV12-4 few 14 TRBD2 TGTGCCAGCAGTTTCGGGGGGGCTCAGAATGAGCAGTTCTTC CASSFGGAQNEQFF
TRBJ2-7 TRBV10-3 NA 13 NA TGTGCCATCAGTGTACGACAGGCCTACGAGCAGTACTTC CAISVRQAYEQYF
TRBJ2-5 TRBV15 NA 15 NA TGTGCCACCAGCAGAACCGGGACATACCAAGAGACCCAGTACTTC CATSRTGTYQETQYF
TRBJ2-7 TRBV20-1 NA 15 NA TGCAGTGCTAGGGACGGGTCCCCATCTAGCTACGAGCAGTACTTC CSARDGSPSSYEQYF
TRBJ2-3 TRBV10-3 NA 16 TRBD2 TGTGCCATCAGTGGGCTGTTAGCGGGGGCCAGAGATACGCAGTATTTT CAISGLLAGARDTQYF
TRBJ2-5 TRBV29-1 NA 16 TRBD1 TGCAGCGTTGACGACCCGGGACAGGGCTACCAAGAGACCCAGTACTTC CSVDDPGQGYQETQYF
TRBJ1-2 TRBV6-2/TRBV6-3 once 15 NA TGTGCCAGCAGTTACAGAGGAGGCGGCTTCTATGGCTACACCTTC CASSYRGGGFYGYTF
TRBJ2-2 TRBV7-3 NA 15 NA TGTGCCAGCAGCTCCCAATCGATAAACACCGGGGAGCTGTTTTTT CASSSQSINTGELFF
TRBJ2-1 TRBV29-1 NA 14 NA TGCAGCGTATGGCAGGGCGGGACCTACAATGAGCAGTTCTTC CSVWQGGTYNEQFF
TRBJ1-6 TRBV11-2 NA 15 NA TGTGCCAGCAGCTTTGTTGGCCTCCTGAATTCACCCCTCCACTTT CASSFVGLLNSPLHF
TRBJ2-3 TRBV6-1 few 11 NA TGTGCCAGCAGGGGGGGCGATACGCAGTATTTT CASRGGDTQYF
TRBJ2-1 TRBV24-1 NA 13 NA TGTGCCACCAGTGATTTTAATCAGGATGAGCAGTTCTTC CATSDFNQDEQFF
TRBJ1-2 TRBV30 NA 12 NA TGTGCCTGGAGTGTACGAGGTGGCGGCTACACCTTC CAWSVRGGGYTF
TRBJ1-1 TRBV29-1 NA 12 NA TGCAGCGTTGAAGTGGGCACCACTGAAGCTTTCTTT CSVEVGTTEAFF
TRBJ1-1 TRBV7-9 NA 12 NA TGTGCCGCCCGACGGGCAGGGAGGCAAGCTTTCTTT CAARRAGRQAFF
TRBJ2-4 TRBV18 NA 17 NA TGTGCCAGCTCACCACCGGCAAGGGGGGTATTGCAAAACATTCAGTACTTC CASSPPARGVLQNIQYF
TRBJ2-1 TRBV7-9 NA 19 TRBD2 TGTGCCAGCAGCCCAGGGGCCCCACTTTCGGCGGGGGGATGGAATGAGCAGTTCTTC CASSPGAPLSAGGWNEQFF
TRBJ1-2 TRBV7-9 once 15 NA TGTGCCAGCAGCCCCACAGGGCTGATCGGCTATGGCTACACCTTC CASSPTGLIGYGYTF
TRBJ2-2 TRBV20-1 once 13 NA TGCAGTGTCTCTCAGGTGAACACCGGGGAGCTGTTTTTT CSVSQVNTGELFF